Presented here are 23 T cell receptor beta chains from one specimen sequenced in a study of beta chain features in type 1 diabetes. The isolated RNA, all of it, was reverse transcribed, so expressed TCRB transcripts were what got sequenced. Profiled with immunoSEQ multiplex PCR; TCRdb holds only in-frame clones, not every one. The repertoire holds 680,000 or so clones, 15% to 17% seen once, with under 0.095% in the top ten. Sequenced material: naive CD4+ T cells from blood. Source of these receptors: a man younger than 35 in good health.

This clone turned up a few times. V and J are TRBV18 and TRBJ2-7; the D gene is possibly TRBD2 (5 bases). The CDR3 length is 14 residues. Germline assignment: CDR1 KGHSH and CDR2 LQKENI. With 2 bases removed from V and 6 bases from J, the gap between germline ends came to 14 bases. CDR3 in amino acids: CASSPREPGVEQYF. The DNA of the CDR3 is TGTGCCAGCTCACCAAGAGAGCCCGGGGTCGAGCAGTACTTC.

This clone was observed a handful of times. V and J are TRBV30 and TRBJ2-7, with 9 positions matching TRBD2. This CDR3 has 13 residues. V lost 0 bases and J lost 9; bases outside the gene matches: 6. Germline CDR1 is GTSNPN and CDR2 is SVGIG (reference sequence). The CDR3 loop is CAWSVKAGGPQYF. In DNA, the CDR3 is TGTGCCTGGAGTGTAAAGGCGGGGGGGCCGCAGTACTTC.

This clone has only a few counts. The rearrangement uses TRBV7-9 and TRBJ2-5; 9 nucleotides line up with TRBD1. This CDR3 comprises 13 residues. Per germline, CDR1 SEHNR and CDR2 FQNEAQ (reference sequence). J gave up 5 bases and V 4 bases, and 2 bases lay outside the gene matches. CDR3 in amino acids: CASSWDRVETQYF. CDR3 sequence (DNA): TGTGCCAGCAGCTGGGACAGGGTTGAGACCCAGTACTTC. Combining the CDR3 with reference TRBV7-9 and TRBJ2-5 gives the whole variable domain DTGVSQNPRHKITKRGQNVTFRCDPISEHNRLYWYRQTLGQGPEFLTYFQNEAQLEKSRLLSDRFSAERPKGSFSTLEIQRTEQGDSAMYLCASSWDRVETQYFGPGTRLLVL.

This clone was observed a few times. The chain employs TRBV7-9 and TRBJ1-4, with 8 nucleotides matching TRBD1. J lost 7 bases, V lost 5 bases, and 6 bases had no gene match. The CDR3 length is 14 residues. CDR1 is SEHNR and CDR2 is FQNEAQ in the germline V gene (reference sequence). CDR3 amino acids: CASSRDRGSEKLFF. The CDR3 DNA reads as TGTGCCAGCAGCCGTGACAGGGGTAGTGAAAAACTGTTTTTT.

The V call is TRBV27, the J call TRBJ1-1; a weak D match, TRBD1 (6 bases). Trimming took off 2 bases at V and 9 bases at J, with 7 bases between the two ends. This CDR3 has 11 amino acids. Germline V gene sequence: CDR1 MNHEY, CDR2 SMNVEV (reference sequence). CDR3 DNA: TGTGCCAGCAGTTTAGGACAGCAAGCTTTCTTT. Its protein product is CASSLGQQAFF.

The chain recombines TRBV11-2 with TRBJ1-2, with D tentatively TRBD1 (6 bases). Germline CDR1 SGHAT, CDR2 FQNNGV. The V and J ends lost 4 bases and 10 bases respectively, with 16 bases between them. This CDR3 spans 13 amino acids. CDR3 DNA: TGTGCCAGCAGCTCCTCAGAACAGGGTGCCTACACCTTC. The encoded protein is CASSSSEQGAYTF. The full variable domain, completed using reference TRBV11-2 and TRBJ1-2, is EAGVAQSPRYKIIEKRQSVAFWCNPISGHATLYWYQQILGQGPKLLIQFQNNGVVDDSQLPKDRFSAERLKGVDSTLKIQPAKLEDSAVYLCASSSSEQGAYTFGSGTRLTVV.

This clone was seen more than once but under ten times. The chain links TRBV9 to TRBJ2-7; the D gene could be TRBD1 or TRBD2 (5 bases each). Germline V gene data show CDR1 as SGDLS and CDR2 as YYNGEE. Trimming removed 4 bases at V and 3 bases at J, with 17 bases between. The CDR3 runs to 15 residues. CDR3 loop: CASSSRPGRGYEQYF. The CDR3 nucleotides are TGTGCCAGCAGCTCGCGGCCGGGACGGGGCTACGAGCAGTACTTC.

This clone appeared a few times. This specimen includes other DNA sequences encoding the same CDR3. The V call is TRBV7-6, the J call TRBJ1-2, with a weak D call TRBD1 (5 bases). The V and J ends lost 1 base and 0 bases respectively, with 9 bases between them. Germline lookup yields CDR1 SGHVS and CDR2 FNYEAQ. CDR3 length: 15 amino acids. As DNA, the CDR3 is TGTGCCAGCAGCTTAGGGACGGGGGCTAACTATGGCTACACCTTC. The encoded protein is CASSLGTGANYGYTF. Combining the CDR3 with reference TRBV7-6 and TRBJ1-2 gives the whole variable domain GAGVSQSPRYKVTKRGQDVALRCDPISGHVSLYWYRQALGQGPEFLTYFNYEAQQDKSGLPNDRFSAERPEGSISTLTIQRTEQRDSAMYRCASSLGTGANYGYTFGSGTRLTVV.

This clone was observed a few times. Additional DNA sequences in this sample encode the identical CDR3. The V and J genes are TRBV28 and TRBJ1-1; D gene unclear. The CDR3 loop spans 11 amino acids. Trimming shortened V by 6 bases and J by 7 bases, and 9 bases separated the two germline ends. Germline assignment: CDR1 MDHEN and CDR2 SYDVKM. The CDR3 here is CASSLRREAFF. DNA of the CDR3: TGTGCCAGCAGCCTTAGGCGTGAAGCTTTCTTT.

The chain's CDR3 is CASRLQGAHPQHF. In nucleotides, the CDR3 is TGTGCCAGTAGGCTACAGGGGGCGCATCCCCAGCATTTT. The chain couples TRBV19 to TRBJ1-5, with TRBD1 matching over 9 bases. Trimming removed 6 bases from V and 10 bases from J; junction bases left unmatched: 7. Germline CDR1 LNHDA, CDR2 SQIVND (reference sequence). CDR3 length: 13 amino acids.

This clone was picked up a small number of times. This chain connects TRBV9 to TRBJ2-1, with D perhaps being TRBD1 or TRBD2 (5 bases each). Germline values: CDR1 SGDLS, CDR2 YYNGEE. The CDR3 consists of 12 residues. Trimming took 4 bases from V and 9 from J, leaving 11 bases between them. CDR3: CASSYPGTEQFF. CDR3 coding DNA: TGTGCCAGCAGCTACCCGGGGACTGAGCAGTTCTTC.

The CDR3 region has the DNA TGTGCCAGTAGGGCACGGGACAGGGGAATCGATGAGCAGTTCTTC. It specifies CASRARDRGIDEQFF. The rearrangement uses TRBV19 and TRBJ2-1; 10 bases align to TRBD1. This CDR3 spans 15 amino acids. The V gene end was trimmed by 6 bases and the J gene end by 8 bases; junction bases not matched to a gene: 10. In germline, CDR1 is LNHDA, CDR2 SQIVND (reference sequence). Full variable domain (missing parts from reference TRBV19 and TRBJ2-1): DGGITQSPKYLFRKEGQNVTLSCEQNLNHDAMYWYRQDPGQGLRLIYYSQIVNDFQKGDIAEGYSVSREKKESFPLTVTSAQKNPTAFYLCASRARDRGIDEQFFGPGTRLTVL.

This clone has just a few counts. The rearrangement links TRBV5-1 to TRBJ2-3; a possible D gene is TRBD2 (6 bases). V lost 0 bases, J lost 2 bases, and 10 bases lay in between. The germline CDR1 and CDR2 sequences are SGHRS and YFSETQ. The CDR3 covers 15 residues. The CDR3 spells CASSLGRDHTDTQYF. In nucleotides, the CDR3 is TGCGCCAGCAGCTTGGGGCGGGACCACACAGATACGCAGTATTTT.

This clone has a handful of counts. Here the CDR3 DNA reads TGTGCCAGCTCACCAAACAGGGTTCAAGAGACCCAGTACTTC. It encodes CASSPNRVQETQYF. The J gene is TRBJ2-5, the V gene TRBV18, with TRBD1 as a possible D gene (6 bases). V was pared by 2 bases and J by 2 bases, with 9 bases between. Germline V CDR1 and CDR2: KGHSH, LQKENI. The CDR3 consists of 14 residues.

Only a few counts were recorded for this clone. V is TRBV7-2 and J is TRBJ2-7; the match to TRBD2 covers 9 bases. The CDR3 has 16 amino acids. V lost 6 bases to trimming and J lost 3 bases; unmatched junction nucleotides: 12. Germline assignment: CDR1 SGHTA and CDR2 FQGNSA. CDR3 sequence reads: CASRSGGGRDHYEQYF. The CDR3 DNA reads TGTGCCAGCAGGTCCGGCGGCGGGAGGGACCACTACGAGCAGTACTTC.

The rearrangement links TRBV7-3 to TRBJ1-1; 8 bases are shared with TRBD1. Germline V CDR1 and CDR2: SGHTA, FQGTGA. CDR3 length: 15 residues. Losses at the gene ends were 1 base for V and 0 bases for J; bases not matched to a gene: 1. The CDR3 is CASSLMTGVNTEAFF. The CDR3 region has the DNA TGTGCCAGCAGCTTAATGACAGGGGTGAACACTGAAGCTTTCTTT.

This clone was recorded once. Other DNA variants within this sample encode the same CDR3. This CDR3 is CASSYSGIQETQYF. Written as DNA, the CDR3 is TGTGCCAGCAGTTACTCGGGCATACAAGAGACCCAGTACTTC. This chain uses TRBV6-5 with TRBJ2-5; D ambiguous. Per the germline V gene, CDR1 is MNHEY and CDR2 is SVGAGI. V was pared by 0 bases and J by 2 bases, with 7 bases between. The CDR3 is 14 amino acids.

The chain links TRBV7-9 to TRBJ1-2; 9 nucleotides match TRBD1. Germline trimming cut 6 bases from V and 1 base from J; bases unmatched to any gene: 6. Per germline, CDR1 SEHNR and CDR2 FQNEAQ (reference sequence). CDR3 length: 15 amino acids. The CDR3 sequence is CASRPGTGHNYGYTF. Written as DNA, the CDR3 is TGTGCCAGCAGGCCCGGGACAGGGCATAACTATGGCTACACCTTC.

The V and J genes are TRBV4-3 and TRBJ2-2, with TRBD2 identical over 12 bases. The germline gives CDR1 LGHNA, CDR2 YSLEER. The length of the CDR3 is 18 residues. The ends lost 1 base at V and 0 bases at J; junction bases unmatched: 3. The CDR3 here is CASSQVLAGGSNTGELFF. The CDR3 nucleotides are TGCGCCAGCAGCCAAGTACTAGCGGGAGGCTCGAACACCGGGGAGCTGTTTTTT.

The chain combines TRBV7-3 with TRBJ2-1, with TRBD2 matching 8 bases. CDR3 length: 15 residues. Germline V lookup: CDR1 SGHTA, CDR2 FQGTGA. V shed 4 bases, J shed 6 bases, and the junction held 8 bases outside the gene matches. CDR3 sequence: CASSSAGVPLNEQFF. The CDR3 nucleotides read TGTGCCAGCAGCTCAGCGGGAGTCCCCCTCAATGAGCAGTTCTTC.

The chain employs TRBV7-9 and TRBJ1-3; possibly TRBD1 for D (5 bases). Per germline, CDR1 SEHNR and CDR2 FQNEAQ (reference sequence). The V end was cut by 2 bases, the J end by 2 bases, with 10 bases between. The CDR3 spans 15 residues. The CDR3, as DNA: TGTGCCAGCAGCTTAACAGGCGGGGCTGGAAACACCATATATTTT. Translating gives CASSLTGGAGNTIYF.

This clone showed up just a few times. This may be a read error: a much more frequent sequence differs by one nucleotide. The same CDR3 arises from other DNA sequences in this sample as well. V usage is TRBV7-9 and J usage is TRBJ2-3; D is ambiguous. Germline V gene lookup returns CDR1 SEHNR and CDR2 FQNEAQ (reference sequence). This CDR3 has 11 amino acids. Trimming took 5 bases from V and 3 from J, leaving 3 bases between them. The CDR3 sequence: CASSRTDTQYF. CDR3 in DNA: TGTGCCAGCAGCCGGACAGATACGCAGTATTTT.

The table lists this clone with a few counts. The chain links TRBV4-1 to TRBJ2-5; TRBD1 matches 7 bases. Trimming removed 6 bases from V and 1 base from J; junction bases left unmatched: 5. The CDR3 extends over 14 amino acids. Germline CDR1 MGHRA, CDR2 YSYEKL. The CDR3 nucleotides are TGCGCCAGCAGTTTACAGGGGTTCCAAGAGACCCAGTACTTC. This gives the protein CASSLQGFQETQYF.